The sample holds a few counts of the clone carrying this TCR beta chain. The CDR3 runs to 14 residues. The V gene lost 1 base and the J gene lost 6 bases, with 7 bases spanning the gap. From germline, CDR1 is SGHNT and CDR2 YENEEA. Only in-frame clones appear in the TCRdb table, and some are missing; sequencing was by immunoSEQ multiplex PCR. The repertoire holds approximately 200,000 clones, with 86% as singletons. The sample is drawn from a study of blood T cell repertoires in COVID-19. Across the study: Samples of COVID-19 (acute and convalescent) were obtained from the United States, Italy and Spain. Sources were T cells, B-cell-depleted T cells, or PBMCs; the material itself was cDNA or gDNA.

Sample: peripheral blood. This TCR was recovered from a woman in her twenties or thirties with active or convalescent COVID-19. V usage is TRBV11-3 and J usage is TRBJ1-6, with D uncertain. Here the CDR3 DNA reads TGTGCCAGCAGCTTAGGACAAGTTAATTCACCCCTCCACTTT. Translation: CASSLGQVNSPLHF.